Sequencing of this TCR beta chain was carried out in a study of OX40 agonist ivuxolimab in advanced cancers. Overall study context: The mean age was roughly 60 years, ranging from roughly 23 to 80, with 82.7% of participants male.

At baseline, cycle 4 day 1, and cycle 7 day 1, blood was sampled. In germline, CDR1 is SGHNT, CDR2 YENEEA. This CDR3 comprises 14 residues. V lost 3 bases and J 6 bases, leaving 12 bases between the germline ends. Libraries were prepared by immunoSEQ multiplex PCR; TCRdb keeps only in-frame clonotypes and omits some of them. The sample shows 45,000 to 55,000 clones, roughly 81% of them seen only once. The sequence was collected from an adult with an advanced solid tumor such as melanoma, head and neck, liver or kidney cancer. The specimen comprised CD4+ or CD8+ T cells sorted from blood, sampled in a trial of the OX40 agonist ivuxolimab. The chain has TRBV11-3 and TRBJ2-1, with D uncertain. CDR3 DNA: TGTGCCAGCAGCTTCACCCAGTTCCCCAATGAGCAGTTCTTC. Its protein is CASSFTQFPNEQFF.